These T cell receptor beta chains were read from a single sample in a study of cytomegalovirus exposure and HLA in healthy donors. Clones were read by immunoSEQ multiplex PCR, and TCRdb kept only the in-frame ones, dropping some. Here the sample spans some 180,000 clones, about four fifths being singletons. The sequencing input was PBMCs. The receptors derive from a man in his forties in good health and CMV-seropositive. Each CDR3 is given with its conserved first and last residue. D genes are given only for firm matches. Part of the rows lack a size; the others show once, few, many or a class for expanded clones.

CDR3 DNA: TGTGCCAGCAGTGAAGATAGCAGTACTAGCCAGTACTTC
CDR3 protein: CASSEDSSTSQYF
V gene: TRBV6-1
J gene: TRBJ2-5
D gene: -
clone size: few

CDR3 DNA: TGTGCCAGCTTTGCACAGGCCCCCTACGAGCAGTACTTC
CDR3 protein: CASFAQAPYEQYF
V gene: TRBV6-5
J gene: TRBJ2-7
D gene: -
clone size: once

CDR3 DNA: TGTGCCAGCAGCCCTCAGGGGCTGCCCCAGCATTTT
CDR3 protein: CASSPQGLPQHF
V gene: TRBV6-6
J gene: TRBJ1-5
D gene: -
clone size: -

CDR3 DNA: TGCGCCAGCAGCCAAGATACGGCAGGGACAGTGTTCTTC
CDR3 protein: CASSQDTAGTVFF
V gene: TRBV4-1
J gene: TRBJ2-1
D gene: TRBD1
clone size: -

CDR3 DNA: TGCGCCAGCAGCTCTGACGGGGGTGCTTTAACTTTCTTT
CDR3 protein: CASSSDGGALTFF
V gene: TRBV4-1
J gene: TRBJ1-1
D gene: -
clone size: -

CDR3 DNA: TGCGCCAGCAGCCCCCGGGGGGAGAACACTGAAGCTTTCTTT
CDR3 protein: CASSPRGENTEAFF
V gene: TRBV5-1
J gene: TRBJ1-1
D gene: -
clone size: once

CDR3 DNA: TGTGCCAGCAGCGCCAGGGACAGGCCAGAGCTCGTCGGCTACACCTTC
CDR3 protein: CASSARDRPELVGYTF
V gene: TRBV9
J gene: TRBJ1-2
D gene: TRBD1
clone size: -

CDR3 DNA: TGTGCCAGCAGGGGGACTAGCGGGAAGGGTGAGCAGTTCTTC
CDR3 protein: CASRGTSGKGEQFF
V gene: TRBV2
J gene: TRBJ2-1
D gene: TRBD2
clone size: -

CDR3 DNA: TGCGCCAGCAGCTTGTGGGGACAGGGGGGCGAGCAGTACTTC
CDR3 protein: CASSLWGQGGEQYF
V gene: TRBV5-1
J gene: TRBJ2-7
D gene: TRBD1
clone size: -

CDR3 DNA: TGTGCCAGCAGCGACGGGACAGGGGTGGGGTATGGCTACACCTTC
CDR3 protein: CASSDGTGVGYGYTF
V gene: TRBV5-4
J gene: TRBJ1-2
D gene: TRBD1
clone size: -

CDR3 DNA: TGTGCCAGCAGCTTATTTGGGGCGCGGGGCTACACCTTC
CDR3 protein: CASSLFGARGYTF
V gene: TRBV7-8
J gene: TRBJ1-2
D gene: -
clone size: -

CDR3 DNA: TGTGCCAGCAGCTCGCGGACAGGGACCCCTTTGCCCCAGCATTTT
CDR3 protein: CASSSRTGTPLPQHF
V gene: TRBV7-9
J gene: TRBJ1-5
D gene: TRBD1
clone size: -

CDR3 DNA: TGTGCCAGCAGTACTCGAACAGGGCCCCTAGAAGCTTTCTTT
CDR3 protein: CASSTRTGPLEAFF
V gene: TRBV27
J gene: TRBJ1-1
D gene: -
clone size: -

CDR3 DNA: TGTGCCGCCGGGAAAGAATACAATGAGCAGTTCTTC
CDR3 protein: CAAGKEYNEQFF
V gene: TRBV2
J gene: TRBJ2-1
D gene: -
clone size: -

CDR3 DNA: TGCGCCAGCAGCCAAGATACCGAGGACAGTTTATACGAGCAGTACTTC
CDR3 protein: CASSQDTEDSLYEQYF
V gene: TRBV4-3
J gene: TRBJ2-7
D gene: -
clone size: once

CDR3 DNA: TGTGCCAGTAGTCAGGACAGATACGAGCAGTACTTC
CDR3 protein: CASSQDRYEQYF
V gene: TRBV19
J gene: TRBJ2-7
D gene: -
clone size: -

CDR3 DNA: TGTGCCAGTAATCCTGACAGCGGGAGATATGGCTACACCTTC
CDR3 protein: CASNPDSGRYGYTF
V gene: TRBV19
J gene: TRBJ1-2
D gene: -
clone size: -

CDR3 DNA: TGTGCCAGCAGCCTACAGGGTAACACCGGGGAGCTGTTTTTT
CDR3 protein: CASSLQGNTGELFF
V gene: TRBV27
J gene: TRBJ2-2
D gene: -
clone size: -

CDR3 DNA: TGTGCCAGCAGCTTAGCAGGGAGAGGCTACACCTTC
CDR3 protein: CASSLAGRGYTF
V gene: TRBV7-9
J gene: TRBJ1-2
D gene: -
clone size: -